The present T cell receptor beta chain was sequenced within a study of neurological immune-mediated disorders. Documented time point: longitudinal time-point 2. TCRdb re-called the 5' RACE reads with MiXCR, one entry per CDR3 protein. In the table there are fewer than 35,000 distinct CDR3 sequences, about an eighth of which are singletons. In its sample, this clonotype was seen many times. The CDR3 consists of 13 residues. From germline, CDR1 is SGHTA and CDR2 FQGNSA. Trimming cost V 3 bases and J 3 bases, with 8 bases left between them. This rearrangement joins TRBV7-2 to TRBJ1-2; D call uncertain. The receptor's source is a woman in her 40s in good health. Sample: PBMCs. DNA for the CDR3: TGTGCCAGCAGCTTGCAACAGTACTATGGCTACACCTTC. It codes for CASSLQQYYGYTF.